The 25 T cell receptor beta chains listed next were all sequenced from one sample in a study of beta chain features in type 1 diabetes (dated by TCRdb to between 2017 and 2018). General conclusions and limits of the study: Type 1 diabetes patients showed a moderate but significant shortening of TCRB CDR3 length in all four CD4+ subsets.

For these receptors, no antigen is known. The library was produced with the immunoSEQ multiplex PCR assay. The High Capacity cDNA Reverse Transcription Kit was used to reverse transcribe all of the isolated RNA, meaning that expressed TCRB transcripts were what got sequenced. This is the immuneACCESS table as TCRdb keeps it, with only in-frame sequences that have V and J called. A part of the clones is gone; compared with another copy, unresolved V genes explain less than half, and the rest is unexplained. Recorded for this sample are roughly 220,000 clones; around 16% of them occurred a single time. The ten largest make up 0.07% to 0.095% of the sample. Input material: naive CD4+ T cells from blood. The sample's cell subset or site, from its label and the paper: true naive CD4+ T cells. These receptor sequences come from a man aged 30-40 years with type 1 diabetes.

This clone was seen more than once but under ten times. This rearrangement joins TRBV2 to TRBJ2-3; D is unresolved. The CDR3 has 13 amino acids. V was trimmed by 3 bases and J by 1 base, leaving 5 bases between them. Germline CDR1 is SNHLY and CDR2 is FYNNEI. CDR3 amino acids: CASSETGTDTQYF. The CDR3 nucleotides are TGTGCCAGCAGTGAGACGGGCACAGATACGCAGTATTTT.

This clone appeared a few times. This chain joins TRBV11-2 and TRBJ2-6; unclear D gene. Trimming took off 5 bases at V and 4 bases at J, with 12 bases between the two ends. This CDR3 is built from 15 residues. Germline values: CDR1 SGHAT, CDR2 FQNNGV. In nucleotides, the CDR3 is TGTGCCAGCAGCGCAAGAAGCACGGGGGCCAACGTCCTGACTTTC. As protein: CASSARSTGANVLTF. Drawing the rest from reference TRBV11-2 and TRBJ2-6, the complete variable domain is EAGVAQSPRYKIIEKRQSVAFWCNPISGHATLYWYQQILGQGPKLLIQFQNNGVVDDSQLPKDRFSAERLKGVDSTLKIQPAKLEDSAVYLCASSARSTGANVLTFGAGSRLTVL.

CDR3 amino acids: CSVGQGSSNQPQHF. In DNA, the CDR3 is TGCAGCGTTGGACAGGGCAGTAGCAATCAGCCCCAGCATTTT. The rearrangement joins TRBV29-1 to TRBJ1-5, with 7 bases lining up with TRBD1. The CDR3 covers 14 residues. V lost 4 bases and J lost 0; bases outside the gene matches: 3. Germline assignment: CDR1 SQVTM and CDR2 ANQGSEA.

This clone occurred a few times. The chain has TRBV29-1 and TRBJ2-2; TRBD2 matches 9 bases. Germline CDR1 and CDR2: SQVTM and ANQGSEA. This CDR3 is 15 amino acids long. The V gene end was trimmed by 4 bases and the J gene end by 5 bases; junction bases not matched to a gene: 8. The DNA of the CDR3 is TGCAGCGTTGTCATAGCGGGAGTTGGTACCGGGGAGCTGTTTTTT. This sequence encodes CSVVIAGVGTGELFF.

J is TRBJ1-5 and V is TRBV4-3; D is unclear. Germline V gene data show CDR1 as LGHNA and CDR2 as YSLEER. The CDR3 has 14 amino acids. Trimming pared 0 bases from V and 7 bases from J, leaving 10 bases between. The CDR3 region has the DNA TGCGCCAGCAGCCAAGAACGGGAACGGCAGCCCCAGCATTTT. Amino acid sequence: CASSQERERQPQHF.

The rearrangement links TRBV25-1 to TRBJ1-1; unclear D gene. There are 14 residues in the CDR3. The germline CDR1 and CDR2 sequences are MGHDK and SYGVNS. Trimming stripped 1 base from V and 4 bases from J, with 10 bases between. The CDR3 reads CASSESGGPTEAFF. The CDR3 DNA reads TGTGCCAGCAGTGAATCTGGCGGTCCCACTGAAGCTTTCTTT.

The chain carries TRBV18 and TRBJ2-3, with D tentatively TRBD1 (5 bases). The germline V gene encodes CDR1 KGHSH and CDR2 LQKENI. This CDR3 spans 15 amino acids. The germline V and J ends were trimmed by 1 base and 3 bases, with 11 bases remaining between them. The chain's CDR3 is CASSPLGTGTDTQYF. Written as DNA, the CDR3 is TGTGCCAGCTCACCACTAGGTACAGGTACAGATACGCAGTATTTT.

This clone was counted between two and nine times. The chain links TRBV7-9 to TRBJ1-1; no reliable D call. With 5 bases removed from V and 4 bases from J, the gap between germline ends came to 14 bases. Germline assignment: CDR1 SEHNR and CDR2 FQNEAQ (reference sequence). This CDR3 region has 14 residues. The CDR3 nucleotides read TGTGCCAGCAGCGAAGCAGGAATAAGCACTGAAGCTTTCTTT. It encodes CASSEAGISTEAFF.

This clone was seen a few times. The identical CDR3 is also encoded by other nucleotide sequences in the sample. CDR3 nucleotide sequence: TGTGCCAGCAGTGAACCCTACGAGCAGTACTTC. It is translated as CASSEPYEQYF. This rearrangement joins TRBV2 to TRBJ2-7; no clear D gene. Germline CDR1 SNHLY, CDR2 FYNNEI. V was shortened by 2 bases and J by 2 bases, with 1 base between the two germline ends. The CDR3 spans 11 residues.

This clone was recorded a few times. For the CDR3, the DNA is TGCAGCGTTTCGGGCAGTTCCTACGAGCAGTACTTC. The encoded protein is CSVSGSSYEQYF. The chain combines TRBV29-1 with TRBJ2-7; D remains ambiguous. The ends were cut back, 5 bases at V and 1 base at J, with 9 bases in the middle. This CDR3 has 12 residues. Per germline, CDR1 SQVTM and CDR2 ANQGSEA.

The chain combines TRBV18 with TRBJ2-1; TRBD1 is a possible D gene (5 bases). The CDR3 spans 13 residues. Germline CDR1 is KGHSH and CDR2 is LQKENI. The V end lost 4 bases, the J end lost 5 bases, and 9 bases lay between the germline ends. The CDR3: CASSQSGNNEQFF. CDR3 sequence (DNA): TGTGCCAGCTCACAGTCAGGGAACAATGAGCAGTTCTTC.

The DNA of the CDR3 is TGCGCCAGCAGCAACCCCGTCGGGGAGCTGTTTTTT. Translated, it gives CASSNPVGELFF. The chain has TRBV5-1 and TRBJ2-2; D is undetermined. The CDR3 length is 12 residues. Trimming shortened V by 4 bases and J by 7 bases, and 8 bases separated the two germline ends. The germline gives CDR1 SGHRS, CDR2 YFSETQ.

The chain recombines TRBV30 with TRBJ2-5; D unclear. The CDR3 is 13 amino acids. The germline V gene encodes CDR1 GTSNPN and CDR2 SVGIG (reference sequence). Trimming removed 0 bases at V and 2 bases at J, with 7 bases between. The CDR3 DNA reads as TGTGCCTGGAGTGTTTACAGACAAGAGACCCAGTACTTC. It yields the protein CAWSVYRQETQYF.

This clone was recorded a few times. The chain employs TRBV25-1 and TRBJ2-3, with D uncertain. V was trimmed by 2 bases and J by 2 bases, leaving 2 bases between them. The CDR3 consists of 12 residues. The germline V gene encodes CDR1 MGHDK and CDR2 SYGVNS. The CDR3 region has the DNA TGTGCCAGCAGTGAAAACACAGATACGCAGTATTTT. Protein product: CASSENTDTQYF. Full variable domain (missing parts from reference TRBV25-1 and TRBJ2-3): EADIYQTPRYLVIGTGKKITLECSQTMGHDKMYWYQQDPGMELHLIHYSYGVNSTEKGDLSSESTVSRIRTEHFPLTLESARPSHTSQYLCASSENTDTQYFGPGTRLTVL.

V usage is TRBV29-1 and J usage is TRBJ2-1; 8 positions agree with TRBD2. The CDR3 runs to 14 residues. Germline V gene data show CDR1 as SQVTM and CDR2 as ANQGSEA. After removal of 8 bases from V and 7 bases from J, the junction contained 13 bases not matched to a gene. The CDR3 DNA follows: TGCAGCTTCTTTAGGAGCGGGAGTAGGAATGAGCAGTTCTTC. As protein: CSFFRSGSRNEQFF.

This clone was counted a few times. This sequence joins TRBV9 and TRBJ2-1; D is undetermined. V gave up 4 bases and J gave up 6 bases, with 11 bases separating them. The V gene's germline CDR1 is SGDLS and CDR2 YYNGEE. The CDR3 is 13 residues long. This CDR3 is CASSRAPFNEQFF. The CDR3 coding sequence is TGTGCCAGCAGCAGGGCCCCCTTCAATGAGCAGTTCTTC.

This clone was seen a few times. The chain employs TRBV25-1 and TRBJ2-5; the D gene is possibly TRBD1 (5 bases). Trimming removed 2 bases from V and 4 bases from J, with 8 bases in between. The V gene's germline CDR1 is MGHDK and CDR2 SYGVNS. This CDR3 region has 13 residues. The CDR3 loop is CASSEPRAETQYF. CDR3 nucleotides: TGTGCCAGCAGTGAACCCAGGGCAGAGACCCAGTACTTC.

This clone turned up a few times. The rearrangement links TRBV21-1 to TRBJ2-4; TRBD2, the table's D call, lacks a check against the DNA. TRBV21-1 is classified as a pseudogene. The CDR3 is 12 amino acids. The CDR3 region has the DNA TGTGCCAGCCACCCCCGGCCGGGGGTTCAGTACTTC. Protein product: CASHPRPGVQYF.

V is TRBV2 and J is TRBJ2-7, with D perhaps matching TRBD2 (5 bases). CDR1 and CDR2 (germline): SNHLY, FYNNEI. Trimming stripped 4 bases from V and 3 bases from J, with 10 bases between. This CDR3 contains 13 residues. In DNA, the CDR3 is TGTGCCAGCAGTGCGGACGGGGACTACGAGCAGTACTTC. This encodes CASSADGDYEQYF.

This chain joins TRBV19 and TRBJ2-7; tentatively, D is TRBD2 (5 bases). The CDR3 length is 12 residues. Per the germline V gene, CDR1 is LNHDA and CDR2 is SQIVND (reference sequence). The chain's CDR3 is CAPEDGRVEQYF. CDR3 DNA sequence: TGTGCTCCGGAGGACGGCCGAGTGGAGCAGTACTTC.

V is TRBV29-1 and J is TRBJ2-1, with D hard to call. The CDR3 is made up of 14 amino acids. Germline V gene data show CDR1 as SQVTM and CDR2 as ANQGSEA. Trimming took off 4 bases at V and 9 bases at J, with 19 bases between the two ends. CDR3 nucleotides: TGCAGCGTTGCCCCTAGTGGTGGGTTGTTTGAGCAGTTCTTC. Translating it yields CSVAPSGGLFEQFF.

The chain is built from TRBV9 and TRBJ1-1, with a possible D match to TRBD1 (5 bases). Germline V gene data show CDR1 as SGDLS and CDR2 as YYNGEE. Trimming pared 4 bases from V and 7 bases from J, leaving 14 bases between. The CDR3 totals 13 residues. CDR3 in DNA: TGTGCCAGCAGCCCTCGGGACGCCGGTGAAGCTTTCTTT. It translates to CASSPRDAGEAFF. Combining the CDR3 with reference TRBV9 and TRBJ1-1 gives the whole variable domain DSGVTQTPKHLITATGQRVTLRCSPRSGDLSVYWYQQSLDQGLQFLIQYYNGEERAKGNILERFSAQQFPDLHSELNLSSLELGDSALYFCASSPRDAGEAFFGQGTRLTVV.

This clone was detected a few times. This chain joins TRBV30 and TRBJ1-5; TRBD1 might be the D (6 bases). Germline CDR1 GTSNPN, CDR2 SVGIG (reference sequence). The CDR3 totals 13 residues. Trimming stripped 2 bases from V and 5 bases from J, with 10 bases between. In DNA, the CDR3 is TGTGCCTGGAGTCCTTCAGGGGATCAGCCCCAGCATTTT. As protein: CAWSPSGDQPQHF.

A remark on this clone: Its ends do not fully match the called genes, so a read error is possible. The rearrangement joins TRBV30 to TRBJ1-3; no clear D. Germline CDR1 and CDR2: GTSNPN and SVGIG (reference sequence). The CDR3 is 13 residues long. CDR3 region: CAWSVGGIEIGFF. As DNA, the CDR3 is TGTGCCTGGAGTGTAGGAGGTATAGAAATTGGCTTCTTT.

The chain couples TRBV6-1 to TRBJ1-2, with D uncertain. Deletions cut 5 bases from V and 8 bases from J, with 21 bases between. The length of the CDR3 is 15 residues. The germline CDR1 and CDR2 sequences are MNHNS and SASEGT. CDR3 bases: TGTGCCAGCAGTCTAGGGCGCTTGGCAAGTGAAGGCTACACCTTC. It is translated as CASSLGRLASEGYTF.